This TCR beta chain was recovered during a study of blood T cell repertoires in COVID-19. Across the study: The study drew acute and convalescent COVID-19 samples from the United States, Italy and Spain.

Self-reported history from a screening survey and questionnaire set each donor's cohort. With 4 bases clipped from V and 8 bases from J, the junction kept 7 bases outside the gene matches. CDR3 length: 12 amino acids. The germline CDR1 and CDR2 sequences are SQVTM and ANQGSEA. The table came from immunoSEQ multiplex PCR; TCRdb's copy has only in-frame clones and leaves some out. The repertoire holds hundreds of thousands of clones, with 85% to 90% as singletons. The sample comprised PBMCs or T cells enriched from blood (not recorded which). The origin of this receptor is a woman aged 45 to 65 who had recovered from COVID-19. The chain carries TRBV29-1 and TRBJ1-1, with TRBD1 matching 7 bases. This CDR3 is CSVGKGAGEAFF. CDR3 coding DNA: TGCAGCGTTGGGAAGGGGGCGGGAGAAGCTTTCTTT.